Below are 8 T cell receptor beta chains sequenced from a single sample in a study of blood T cell repertoires in COVID-19. Here immunoSEQ multiplex PCR was the method, and the copy in TCRdb shows in-frame clones only, minus some. Of about 220,000 clones listed, roughly 80% are singletons. Sequencing was done on a sample of peripheral blood. The origin of the receptors is a woman younger than 45 who had recovered from COVID-19.

The chain uses TRBV7-9 and TRBJ1-1, with TRBD1 matching over 8 bases. Trimming removed 5 bases from V and 6 bases from J; junction bases left unmatched: 8. Germline V gives CDR1 SEHNR, CDR2 FQNEAQ (reference sequence). There are 14 residues in the CDR3. For the CDR3, the DNA is TGTGCCAGCAGCGTTTTCCTGACAGGGGCTGAAGCTTTCTTT. Translating it yields CASSVFLTGAEAFF. The variable domain in full, with the rest retrieved from reference TRBV7-9 and TRBJ1-1, is DTGVSQNPRHKITKRGQNVTFRCDPISEHNRLYWYRQTLGQGPEFLTYFQNEAQLEKSRLLSDRFSAERPKGSFSTLEIQRTEQGDSAMYLCASSVFLTGAEAFFGQGTRLTVV.

This clone occurred once. As DNA, the CDR3 is TGTGCCAGCAGTCCCGGGACAGGGGGACACAATGAGCAGTTCTTC. It translates to CASSPGTGGHNEQFF. The gene calls are TRBV28 and TRBJ2-1; 11 bases are shared with TRBD1. The CDR3 is 15 amino acids. V lost 5 bases, J lost 5 bases, and 5 bases stayed unmatched. Germline CDR1 MDHEN, CDR2 SYDVKM.

The V gene is TRBV6-1, the J gene TRBJ1-4; no firm D call. With 2 bases removed from V and 7 bases from J, the gap between germline ends came to 14 bases. Germline V gene data show CDR1 as MNHNS and CDR2 as SASEGT. The CDR3 runs 15 residues. DNA for the CDR3: TGTGCCAGCAGTGAACGAGCGGGCGGAGTTGAAAAACTGTTTTTT. As protein: CASSERAGGVEKLFF.

This chain uses TRBV27 with TRBJ1-2; D is perhaps TRBD1 (5 bases). V shed 6 bases and J shed 0 bases, with 8 bases lying between them. Germline CDR1 and CDR2: MNHEY and SMNVEV (reference sequence). The CDR3 is made up of 13 amino acids. The CDR3 region is CASSPGANYGYTF. CDR3 nucleotide sequence: TGTGCCAGCAGCCCGGGGGCTAACTATGGCTACACCTTC.

CDR3 DNA sequence: TGTGCCAGCAGCTTAGTCAGGGAGGCTGGAAACACCATATATTTT. Translation: CASSLVREAGNTIYF. V and J are TRBV7-2 and TRBJ1-3, with D possibly TRBD1 on 5 matching bases. The CDR3 spans 15 residues. V lost 1 base, J lost 2 bases, and 9 bases lay in between. The germline CDR1 and CDR2 sequences are SGHTA and FQGNSA.

The chain links TRBV24-1 to TRBJ2-1, with D possibly matching TRBD1 (6 bases). The germline V and J ends were trimmed by 3 bases and 9 bases, with 17 bases remaining between them. Looked up from germline, CDR1 is KGHDR and CDR2 is SFDVKD. This CDR3 comprises 15 residues. Written as DNA, the CDR3 is TGTGCCACCAGTGATGGACAGTTTGTAGTTAGTGAGCAGTTCTTC. Translating it yields CATSDGQFVVSEQFF.

The V gene is TRBV6-4, the J gene TRBJ1-6, with TRBD1 as a possible D gene (6 bases). The V gene's germline CDR1 is MRHNA and CDR2 SNTAGT. V was trimmed by 3 bases and J by 4 bases, leaving 10 bases between them. This CDR3 is 15 amino acids long. Here the CDR3 DNA reads TGTGCCAGCAGTGAGGGGGCAACATATAATTCACCCCTCCACTTT. It specifies CASSEGATYNSPLHF.

The rearrangement links TRBV6-1 to TRBJ1-4; tentatively, D is TRBD1 (6 bases). The ends were cut back, 2 bases at V and 8 bases at J, with 6 bases in the middle. The CDR3 is 12 amino acids. Germline CDR1 MNHNS, CDR2 SASEGT. DNA of the CDR3: TGTGCCAGCAGTGAAAGGGGGGAAAAACTGTTTTTT. Translating it yields CASSERGEKLFF.